This TCR beta chain was sequenced during a study of T cells in Graves' hyperthyroidism and ophthalmopathy. This CDR3 has 14 amino acids. Germline CDR1 reads SGHTA; CDR2 reads FQGNSA. V gave up 4 bases and J gave up 11 bases, with 15 bases separating them. RNA transcripts served as the template for amplifying TCR beta CDR3 regions. The primer set for the first-round RT-PCR of the TCR CDR3 was HTBI. TCRdb called the multiplex PCR reads again in MiXCR, with one record for every CDR3 protein. The repertoire consists of around 620,000 distinct CDR3 sequences, with 15% to 20% occurring once and the leading ten covering around 4%. Findings and caveats of the study: For ophthalmopathy, model prediction preceded onset by a median roughly 5.9 months.

This clonotype occurred a few times. Antigen: not known. With a duration under 2 months, the hyperthyroidism was newly diagnosed in patients aged 18 to 65. For the diagnoses, clinical symptoms, serum thyroxine and TRAb, thyroid ultrasound and orbital computed tomography were used. Extraction of PBMCs used approximately 10 ml of fresh peripheral blood. This clonotype was obtained from a woman aged 30 to 39 with Graves' hyperthyroidism. The sequenced material came from blood. This chain connects TRBV7-2 to TRBJ1-6; no definite D call. Written as DNA, the CDR3 is TGTGCCAGCAGCTCTTACCCGCTCGGGACACCCCTCCACTTT. As protein: CASSSYPLGTPLHF.